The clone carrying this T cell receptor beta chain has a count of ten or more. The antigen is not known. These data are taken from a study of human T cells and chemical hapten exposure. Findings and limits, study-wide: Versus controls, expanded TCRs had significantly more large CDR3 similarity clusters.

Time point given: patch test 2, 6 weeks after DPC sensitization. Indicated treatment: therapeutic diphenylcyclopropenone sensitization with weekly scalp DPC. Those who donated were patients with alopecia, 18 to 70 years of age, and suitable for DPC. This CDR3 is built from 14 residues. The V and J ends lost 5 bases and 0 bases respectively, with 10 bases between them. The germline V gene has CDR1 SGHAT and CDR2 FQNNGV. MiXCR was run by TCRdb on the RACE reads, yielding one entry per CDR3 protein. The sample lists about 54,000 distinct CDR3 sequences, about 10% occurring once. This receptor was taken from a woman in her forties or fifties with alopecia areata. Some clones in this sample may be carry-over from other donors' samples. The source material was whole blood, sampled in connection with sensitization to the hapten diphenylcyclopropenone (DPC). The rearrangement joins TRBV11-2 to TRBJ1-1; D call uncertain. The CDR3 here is CASSPRRMNTEAFF. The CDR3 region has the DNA TGTGCCAGCAGCCCGCGAAGGATGAACACTGAAGCTTTCTTT.